The entry below gives a single T cell receptor beta chain sequence along with its context. This sample is drawn from a study of control samples from healthy donors and cancer patients. Here immunoSEQ multiplex PCR was the method, and the copy in TCRdb shows in-frame clones only, minus some. The sample includes 95,000 to 100,000 clones, 80% to 90% seen only once; the top ten take 7.8%. Germline V CDR1 and CDR2: LGHNA, YSLEER. The V end lost 0 bases, the J end lost 5 bases, and 20 bases lay between the germline ends. The CDR3 totals 18 residues. This TCR was recovered from a man under 40 in good health. Sample: blood. The chain is built from TRBV4-3 and TRBJ1-5, with a tentative D call TRBD1 (6 bases). The DNA of the CDR3 is TGCGCCAGCAGCCAAGATGCGTTTGCGGGGGCGGAAGATCAGCCCCAGCATTTT. Translated, it gives CASSQDAFAGAEDQPQHF.